The table lists the clone carrying this T cell receptor (beta chain) with many counts. The target antigen is unknown. The V end was cut by 4 bases, the J end by 0 bases, with 11 bases between. Germline V gene sequence: CDR1 SGDLS, CDR2 YYNGEE. The CDR3 spans 15 residues. TCRdb re-analysed the 5' RACE reads in MiXCR, keeping a single row per CDR3 protein. The table shows fewer than 150,000 distinct CDR3 sequences, with around 7.2% occurring only once. The sample comes from a study of T cells after yellow fever vaccination. Whole-study findings and limits: Though weaker, the secondary response peaked faster, on day 5 versus 15.

The chain combines TRBV9 with TRBJ1-3; no reliable D call. The clonotype originates from a man between 18 and 29 years old who received the YFV17D yellow fever vaccine. Material: CD4+ T cells sorted from PBMCs, obtained about 41 days after the first yellow fever vaccination. This CDR3 reads CASSPRVASGNTIYF. CDR3 in DNA: TGTGCCAGCAGCCCTCGAGTAGCCTCTGGAAACACCATATATTTT.